A selection of T cell receptor beta chains follows, all from one sample in a study of blood T cells in healthy people across ages. TCRdb called the 5' RACE reads again in MiXCR, with one record for every CDR3 protein. The top ten hold about 54% of the sample, which has 350,000 to 450,000 distinct CDR3 sequences, 52% seen once. Sequencing was performed on blood. Receptor source: a man aged 60 to 75 in good health. Both conserved end residues are trimmed from each CDR3. Fields, in order: V gene, clone size, CDR3 length, CDR3 protein. Only some rows state a clone size, as once, few, many or a class for expanded clones.

>TRBV7-9|once|11
ASSVSVTDTQY
>TRBV4-2|NA|14
AGSQGGQYSNQPQH
>TRBV7-2|NA|11
ASSPRLVGEQY
>TRBV20-1|NA|11
SAWESSYNEQF
>TRBV9|NA|12
ASSAGGGMDGYT
>TRBV20-1|few|11
SARVWDADTQY
>TRBV2|many|10
ASSISRDTQY
>TRBV2|few|12
ASSHDRGRGTQY
>TRBV7-9|NA|13
ASTTAGGLAALQF
>TRBV20-1|many|15
SAHGDGTDSSTDTQY
>TRBV28|NA|13
ASHLSGRALDTQY
>TRBV20-1|many|13
SARRTSGPYNEQF
>TRBV5-1|NA|13
ASSTGDRAAYEQY
>TRBV29-1|NA|9
SVVGIYGYT
>TRBV7-6|NA|14
ASSQKRAGGTDTQY
>TRBV5-1|NA|12
ASSLGDSQETQY
>TRBV20-1|NA|14
SARDEGGRAHTEAF
>TRBV12-3/TRBV12-4|once|16
ASSLGGTSGGYTYERY
>TRBV29-1|many|13
SVVTQGARSYEQY
>TRBV6-5|few|13
ASSLGANRGTEAF
>TRBV29-1|NA|11
SAGTAGKYEQY
>TRBV12-3/TRBV12-4|many|12
ASSLQGIGNEQF
>TRBV5-6|NA|11
VSSLIDIDTQY
>TRBV13|NA|9
AGSPGTGQY
>TRBV3-1|NA|9
ASGSATEAF
>TRBV10-3|NA|13
ASSYGATNFYEQY